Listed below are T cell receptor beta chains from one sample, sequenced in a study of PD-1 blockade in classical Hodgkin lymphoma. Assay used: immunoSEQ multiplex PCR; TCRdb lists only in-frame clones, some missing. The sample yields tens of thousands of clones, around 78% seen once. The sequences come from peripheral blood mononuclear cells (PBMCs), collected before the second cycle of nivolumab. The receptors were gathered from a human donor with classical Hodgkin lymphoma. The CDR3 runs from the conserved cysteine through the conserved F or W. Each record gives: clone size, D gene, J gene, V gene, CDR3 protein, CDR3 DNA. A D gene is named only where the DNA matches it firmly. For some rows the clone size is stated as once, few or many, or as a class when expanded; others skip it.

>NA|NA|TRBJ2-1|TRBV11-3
CASSSNYGHNSSYNEQFF
TGTGCCAGCAGCTCCAACTACGGACACAACTCCTCCTACAATGAGCAGTTCTTC
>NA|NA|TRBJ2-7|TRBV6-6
CASRGPEAYEQYF
TGTGCCAGCAGGGGCCCTGAGGCCTACGAGCAGTACTTC
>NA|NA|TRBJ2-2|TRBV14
CASSLGGRTGELFF
TGTGCCAGCAGCCTGGGGGGCCGCACCGGGGAGCTGTTTTTT
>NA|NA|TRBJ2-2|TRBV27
CASSPIGPRGTGELFF
TGTGCCAGCAGTCCCATCGGACCTAGGGGCACCGGGGAGCTGTTTTTT
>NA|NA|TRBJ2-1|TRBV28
CASSLEAGGDEQFF
TGTGCCAGCAGTTTGGAGGCAGGGGGGGATGAGCAGTTCTTC
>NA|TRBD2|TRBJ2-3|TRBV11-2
CASSLASWREGDFTDTQYF
TGTGCCAGCAGCTTAGCCTCTTGGCGGGAGGGCGATTTCACAGATACGCAGTATTTT
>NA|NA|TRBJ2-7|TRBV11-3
CASSFRPEMEVTYEQYF
TGTGCCAGCAGCTTTAGGCCCGAAATGGAGGTGACATACGAGCAGTACTTC
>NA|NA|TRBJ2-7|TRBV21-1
CASTKISGGSYEQYF
TGTGCCAGCACCAAAATATCCGGGGGCTCCTACGAGCAGTACTTC
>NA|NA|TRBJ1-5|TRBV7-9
CASSLKDSNQPQHF
TGTGCCAGCAGCTTAAAAGACAGCAATCAGCCCCAGCATTTT
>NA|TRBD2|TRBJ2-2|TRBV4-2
CASLSRIAGAGTGELFF
TGTGCCAGCCTCTCGAGGATAGCGGGAGCGGGAACCGGGGAGCTGTTTTTT
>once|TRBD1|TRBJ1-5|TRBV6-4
CASRGTGTDQPQHF
TGTGCCAGCAGAGGGACAGGGACAGATCAGCCCCAGCATTTT
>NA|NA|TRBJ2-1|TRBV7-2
CASSRRGHNEQFF
TGTGCCAGCAGCCGCAGGGGCCACAATGAGCAGTTCTTC
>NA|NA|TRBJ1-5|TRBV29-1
CSVRQAGNQPQHF
TGCAGCGTTAGACAGGCGGGCAATCAGCCCCAGCATTTT
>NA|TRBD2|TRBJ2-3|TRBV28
CASSSAGGGTDTQYF
TGTGCCAGCAGTTCCGCCGGGGGGGGCACAGATACGCAGTATTTT
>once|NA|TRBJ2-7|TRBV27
CASSLRPTPPAYEQYF
TGTGCCAGCAGTCTCCGACCGACTCCTCCCGCCTACGAGCAGTACTTC
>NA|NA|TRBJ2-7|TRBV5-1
CASSKGSFSYEQYF
TGCGCCAGCAGCAAGGGTTCCTTCTCCTACGAGCAGTACTTC
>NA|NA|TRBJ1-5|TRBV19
CASSLDSFGISNQPQHF
TGTGCCAGTAGTTTGGACAGTTTTGGAATTAGCAATCAGCCCCAGCATTTT
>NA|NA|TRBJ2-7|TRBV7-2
CASSAGGITYEQYF
TGTGCCAGCAGCGCCGGAGGGATAACCTACGAGCAGTACTTC
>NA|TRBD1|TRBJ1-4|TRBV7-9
CASSFPGQGIGEKLFF
TGTGCCAGCAGCTTCCCGGGACAGGGAATCGGTGAAAAACTGTTTTTT
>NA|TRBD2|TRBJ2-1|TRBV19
CASSIGTSGMRNEQFF
TGTGCCAGTAGTATCGGGACTAGCGGGATGAGAAATGAGCAGTTCTTC
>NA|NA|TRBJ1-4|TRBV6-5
CASSPGDEKLFF
TGTGCCAGCAGCCCAGGGGATGAAAAACTGTTTTTT
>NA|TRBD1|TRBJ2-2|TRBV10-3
CAITTGQGNTGELFF
TGTGCCATCACCACGGGACAGGGGAACACCGGGGAGCTGTTTTTT
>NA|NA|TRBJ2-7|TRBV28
CASSLSGGNAGEQYF
TGTGCCAGCAGTTTATCAGGAGGTAACGCAGGCGAGCAGTACTTC
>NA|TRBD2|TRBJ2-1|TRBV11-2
CASSRGTSATLSYNEQFF
TGTGCCAGCAGCAGGGGGACTAGCGCTACCCTATCGTACAATGAGCAGTTCTTC
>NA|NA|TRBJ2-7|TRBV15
CATSRDVVVAYEQYF
TGTGCCACCAGCAGAGATGTCGTAGTGGCCTACGAGCAGTACTTC
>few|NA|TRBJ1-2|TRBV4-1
CASSQDRRDTANYGYTF
TGCGCCAGCAGCCAAGATCGTCGGGACACCGCTAACTATGGCTACACCTTC
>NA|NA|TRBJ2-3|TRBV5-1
CASSPEQGKLGTQYF
TGCGCCAGCAGCCCGGAGCAGGGGAAATTAGGGACGCAGTATTTT
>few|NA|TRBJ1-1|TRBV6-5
CASSLRQVGGSTEAFF
TGTGCCAGCAGTTTAAGACAGGTAGGAGGGAGCACTGAAGCTTTCTTT
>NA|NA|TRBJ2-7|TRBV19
CASSIVLTSVPYEQYF
TGTGCCAGTAGTATAGTCCTGACTAGTGTACCGTACGAGCAGTACTTC
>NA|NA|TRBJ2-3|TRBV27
CASRLIVHSSTDTQYF
TGTGCCAGCAGACTAATAGTTCATTCTAGCACAGATACGCAGTATTTT
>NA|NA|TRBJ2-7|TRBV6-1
CASLKTGSYEQYF
TGTGCCAGCCTCAAGACAGGCTCCTACGAGCAGTACTTC
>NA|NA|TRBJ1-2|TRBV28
CASSSLGINYGYTF
TGTGCCAGCAGTTCGTTAGGGATCAACTATGGCTACACCTTC
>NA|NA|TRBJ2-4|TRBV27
CASRNDLDIQYF
TGTGCCAGCAGAAACGATTTGGACATTCAGTACTTC
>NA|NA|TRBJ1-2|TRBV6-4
CASSDRGAYTF
TGTGCCAGCAGTGACCGAGGCGCCTACACCTTC
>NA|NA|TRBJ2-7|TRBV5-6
CASSWGETGFGEQYF
TGTGCCAGCAGCTGGGGGGAGACAGGGTTCGGCGAGCAGTACTTC
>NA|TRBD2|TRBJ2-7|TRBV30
CAWSMLRGAYEQYF
TGTGCCTGGAGTATGCTCCGGGGGGCCTACGAGCAGTACTTC
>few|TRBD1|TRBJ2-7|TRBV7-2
CASSPWTGGSYEQYF
TGTGCCAGCAGCCCTTGGACAGGGGGTTCCTACGAGCAGTACTTC
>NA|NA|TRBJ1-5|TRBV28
CASSSGGRGSNQPQHF
TGTGCCAGCAGTTCGGGGGGCAGGGGAAGCAATCAGCCCCAGCATTTT
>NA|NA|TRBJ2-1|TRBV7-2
CASSLALRNEQFF
TGTGCCAGCAGCCTAGCTCTAAGGAATGAGCAGTTCTTC
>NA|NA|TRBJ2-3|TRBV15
CATSRDRQGSDTQYF
TGTGCCACCAGCAGAGATCGTCAGGGCTCCGATACGCAGTATTTT
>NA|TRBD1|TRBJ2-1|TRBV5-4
CASSLGDRGWYNEQFF
TGTGCCAGCAGCTTAGGGGACAGGGGGTGGTACAATGAGCAGTTCTTC
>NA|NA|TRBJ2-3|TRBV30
CAWSVASPSTDTQYF
TGTGCCTGGAGTGTAGCCAGCCCATCCACAGATACGCAGTATTTT
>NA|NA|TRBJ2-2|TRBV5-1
CASSLGGLGELFF
TGCGCCAGCAGCTTGGGGGGCCTTGGGGAGCTGTTTTTT
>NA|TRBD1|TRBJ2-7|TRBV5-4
CASRWDSSYEQYF
TGTGCCAGCAGATGGGACAGCTCCTACGAGCAGTACTTC
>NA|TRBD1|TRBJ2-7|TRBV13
CASSLKGDSSYEQYF
TGTGCCAGCAGCTTAAAGGGGGACAGTTCCTACGAGCAGTACTTC
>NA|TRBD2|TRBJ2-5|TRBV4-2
CASSQVAGVGETQYF
TGTGCCAGCAGCCAAGTAGCGGGAGTTGGGGAGACCCAGTACTTC
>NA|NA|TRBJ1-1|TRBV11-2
CASSLDPRTGEAFF
TGTGCCAGCAGCTTAGATCCCCGGACGGGTGAAGCTTTCTTT
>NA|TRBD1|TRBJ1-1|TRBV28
CASSSLRDRGFNTEAFF
TGTGCCAGCAGTTCCCTCCGGGACAGGGGGTTCAACACTGAAGCTTTCTTT
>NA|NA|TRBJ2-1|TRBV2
CASSEGGGEQFF
TGTGCCAGCAGTGAAGGGGGAGGTGAGCAGTTCTTC
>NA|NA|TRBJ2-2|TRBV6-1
CASNEGGFTGELFF
TGTGCCAGCAATGAGGGTGGTTTCACCGGGGAGCTGTTTTTT
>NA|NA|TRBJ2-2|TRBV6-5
CASNRGSVTGELFF
TGTGCCAGCAATCGGGGGTCGGTCACCGGGGAGCTGTTTTTT
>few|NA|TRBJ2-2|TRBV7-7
CASSLRLGDDTGELFF
TGTGCCAGCAGCTTAAGGCTAGGCGACGACACCGGGGAGCTGTTTTTT
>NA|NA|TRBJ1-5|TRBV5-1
CASSLVGGPDQPQHF
TGCGCCAGCAGCTTGGTGGGGGGCCCTGATCAGCCCCAGCATTTT
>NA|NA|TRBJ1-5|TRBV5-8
CASSLGNSNQPQHF
TGTGCCAGCAGCTTGGGGAATAGCAATCAGCCCCAGCATTTT
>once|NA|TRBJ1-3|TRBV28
CASSFRGPGNTIYF
TGTGCCAGCAGTTTCCGGGGGCCTGGAAACACCATATATTTT
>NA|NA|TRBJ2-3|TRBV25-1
CASSEVGGQNTDTQYF
TGTGCCAGCAGTGAAGTAGGAGGGCAGAACACAGATACGCAGTATTTT
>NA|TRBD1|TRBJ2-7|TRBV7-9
CASSLISGQEYEQYF
TGTGCCAGCAGCTTAATTTCGGGACAGGAGTACGAGCAGTACTTC
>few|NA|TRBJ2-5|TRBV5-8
CASSFHPFQETQYF
TGTGCCAGCAGCTTCCACCCTTTCCAAGAGACCCAGTACTTC
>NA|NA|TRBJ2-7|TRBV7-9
CASSLVGELSYEQYF
TGTGCCAGCAGCTTAGTGGGGGAGCTTTCCTACGAGCAGTACTTC